Presented here are 29 T cell receptor beta chains from one specimen sequenced in a study of radiotherapy plus CTLA-4 blockade in lung cancer. TCRdb's copy holds only in-frame clones and misses some; the assay was immunoSEQ multiplex PCR. The data show around 40,000 clones, with about 77% seen just once and approximately 9.9% held by the top ten. The sequenced sample was peripheral blood, obtained from a patient treated with radiotherapy plus ipilimumab. These receptors all stem from a human donor with non-small cell lung cancer who had stable disease on radiotherapy plus ipilimumab.

This chain connects TRBV5-1 to TRBJ1-2; D is unclear. The CDR3 totals 13 residues. V was cut by 4 bases and J by 4 bases, with 11 bases left in between. From germline, CDR1 is SGHRS and CDR2 YFSETQ. The chain's CDR3 is CASSPDSGYGYTF. CDR3 nucleotide sequence: TGCGCCAGCAGCCCGGACTCAGGCTATGGCTACACCTTC.

The gene calls are TRBV30 and TRBJ2-1; D is unresolved. The CDR3 extends over 11 amino acids. The V gene's germline CDR1 is GTSNPN and CDR2 SVGIG (reference sequence). The germline V and J ends were trimmed by 4 bases and 3 bases, with 4 bases remaining between them. The CDR3 DNA reads as TGTGCCTGGAACAGCTACAATGAGCAGTTCTTC. Its translation: CAWNSYNEQFF.

The chain uses TRBV5-1 and TRBJ1-1; a possible D gene is TRBD1 (5 bases). This CDR3 is 15 amino acids long. Germline V gives CDR1 SGHRS, CDR2 YFSETQ. V was trimmed by 0 bases and J by 6 bases, leaving 15 bases between them. CDR3 DNA sequence: TGCGCCAGCAGCTTGGGATTAGGGGTCAGCCCTGAAGCTTTCTTT. It codes for CASSLGLGVSPEAFF.

This clone was counted between two and nine times. One junction end disagrees with the germline gene, perhaps due to a read error. The genes are TRBV7-9 and TRBJ2-7, with 8 bases aligning to TRBD1. CDR3 size: 13 residues. CDR1 and CDR2 from the germline V gene are SEHNR and FQNEAQ (reference sequence). As DNA, the CDR3 is TGCGCCAGCAGCCACAGGACAGGGCGGGAGCAGTACTTC. Its protein product is CASSHRTGREQYF.

This sequence joins TRBV30 and TRBJ1-5; 7 bases fit TRBD1. Germline loops: CDR1 GTSNPN, CDR2 SVGIG (reference sequence). The CDR3 runs 14 residues. The J segment lost 3 bases and the V segment lost 1 base, leaving 3 bases of the junction unmatched. The CDR3 region is CAWSGTGANQPQHF. Here the CDR3 DNA reads TGTGCCTGGAGTGGGACAGGTGCCAATCAGCCCCAGCATTTT.

Relative to its sample, this clone is large. The chain carries TRBV27 and TRBJ1-5; tentatively, D is TRBD1 (5 bases). The ends were cut back, 6 bases at V and 6 bases at J, with 9 bases in the middle. The germline V gene has CDR1 MNHEY and CDR2 SMNVEV (reference sequence). The CDR3 is 12 amino acids. CDR3 in amino acids: CASRAGLQPQHF. CDR3 nucleotide sequence: TGTGCCAGCAGGGCAGGGCTTCAGCCCCAGCATTTT.

This clone was picked up a small number of times. The J gene is TRBJ1-5, the V gene TRBV6-1; 7 nucleotides line up with TRBD1. Germline loops: CDR1 MNHNS, CDR2 SASEGT. This CDR3 has 14 amino acids. J was trimmed by 3 bases and V by 5 bases; bases with no gene match: 4. CDR3 coding DNA: TGTGCCAGCAGTAAAGGGACAGACAATCAGCCCCAGCATTTT. Translated: CASSKGTDNQPQHF.

The V call is TRBV4-1, the J call TRBJ2-3, with TRBD1 matching over 9 bases. The V gene's germline CDR1 is MGHRA and CDR2 YSYEKL. J lost 2 bases, V lost 4 bases, and 7 bases had no gene match. The CDR3 covers 16 residues. Here the CDR3 DNA reads TGCGCCAGCAGCCGTAGAGGGACAGGGTCCACAGATACGCAGTATTTT. Protein product: CASSRRGTGSTDTQYF.

V gene TRBV7-2 combines with J gene TRBJ1-1; D possibly corresponds to TRBD1 (5 bases). V was cut by 5 bases and J by 3 bases, with 13 bases left in between. The CDR3 loop spans 14 amino acids. The germline CDR1 and CDR2 sequences are SGHTA and FQGNSA. The DNA for the CDR3 is TGTGCCAGCAGCGTTCTCAGGGTTGACACTGAAGCTTTCTTT. Encoded protein: CASSVLRVDTEAFF.

This chain uses TRBV29-1 with TRBJ1-1, with D tentatively TRBD1 (5 bases). The CDR3 spans 15 residues. Germline V gives CDR1 SQVTM, CDR2 ANQGSEA. V was shortened by 7 bases and J by 4 bases, with 22 bases between the two germline ends. The CDR3 DNA sequence: TGCAGCGCAACAAAGGGAACAGGTCGGACCACTGAAGCTTTCTTT. This codes for CSATKGTGRTTEAFF.

The sample holds a few counts of this clone. V usage is TRBV2 and J usage is TRBJ2-1, with TRBD2 as a possible D gene (6 bases). Germline V gene data show CDR1 as SNHLY and CDR2 as FYNNEI. V was shortened by 2 bases and J by 11 bases, with 13 bases between the two germline ends. The CDR3 is 13 amino acids. The DNA of the CDR3 is TGTGCCAGCAGTGAAAGCGGGCCGCTCCAGCAGTTCTTC. Its translation is CASSESGPLQQFF.

V usage is TRBV9 and J usage is TRBJ1-1; maybe TRBD1 (5 bases). Germline lookup yields CDR1 SGDLS and CDR2 YYNGEE. Trimming took 0 bases from V and 4 from J, leaving 16 bases between them. This CDR3 is built from 16 residues. The chain's CDR3 is CASSVADLGGRTEAFF. The DNA of the CDR3 is TGTGCCAGCAGCGTAGCTGACCTGGGGGGTCGCACTGAAGCTTTCTTT.

The chain couples TRBV2 to TRBJ1-6, with D maybe TRBD1 (6 bases). V lost 7 bases to trimming and J lost 5 bases, with 15 bases between them. The CDR3 runs 15 residues. From germline, CDR1 is SNHLY and CDR2 FYNNEI. CDR3 in DNA: TGTGCCAGCACTCGAACAGGGAATGATAATTCACCCCTCCACTTT. Amino acids: CASTRTGNDNSPLHF.

The V gene is TRBV11-3, the J gene TRBJ1-1; TRBD1 aligns across 8 bases. V was pared by 0 bases and J by 8 bases, with 11 bases of the junction left unmatched. The CDR3 is 16 residues long. Germline loops: CDR1 SGHNT, CDR2 YENEEA. CDR3 region: CASSLDGRQGQIEAFF. In nucleotides, the CDR3 is TGTGCCAGCAGCTTAGATGGCAGACAGGGGCAAATAGAAGCTTTCTTT.

The chain employs TRBV7-9 and TRBJ2-1, with TRBD2 matching over 9 bases. V shed 2 bases and J 6 bases; nucleotides not matched to a gene: 5. CDR1 SEHNR and CDR2 FQNEAQ come from the germline V gene (reference sequence). The CDR3 has 15 amino acids. The CDR3 DNA is TGTGCCAGCAGCTTATCGGAGACTAGCGGCAATGAGCAGTTCTTC. It specifies CASSLSETSGNEQFF. The complete variable domain, with remaining parts taken from reference TRBV7-9 and TRBJ2-1, reads DTGVSQNPRHKITKRGQNVTFRCDPISEHNRLYWYRQTLGQGPEFLTYFQNEAQLEKSRLLSDRFSAERPKGSFSTLEIQRTEQGDSAMYLCASSLSETSGNEQFFGPGTRLTVL.

The gene calls are TRBV19 and TRBJ1-1, with D unresolved. The ends were cut back, 9 bases at V and 2 bases at J, with 13 bases in the middle. Germline assignment: CDR1 LNHDA and CDR2 SQIVND (reference sequence). The CDR3 has 13 amino acids. DNA of the CDR3: TGTGCCAGGCGGGAGTGGGGTAACACTGAAGCTTTCTTT. Encoded protein: CARREWGNTEAFF. The full variable domain, with the rest looked up from reference TRBV19 and TRBJ1-1, is DGGITQSPKYLFRKEGQNVTLSCEQNLNHDAMYWYRQDPGQGLRLIYYSQIVNDFQKGDIAEGYSVSREKKESFPLTVTSAQKNPTAFYLCARREWGNTEAFFGQGTRLTVV.

The chain has TRBV4-3 and TRBJ2-3, with 7 bases aligning to TRBD2. The CDR3 is 17 amino acids. J gave up 6 bases and V 1 base, and 13 bases lay outside the gene matches. Germline CDR1 reads LGHNA; CDR2 reads YSLEER. The CDR3 DNA follows: TGCGCCAGCAGCCAAGGGGTTGGGGGGGGTGCGCGGGATACGCAGTATTTT. It is translated as CASSQGVGGGARDTQYF.

This clone has only one observation. The J gene is TRBJ1-5, the V gene TRBV6-6, with D maybe TRBD1 (6 bases). Germline values: CDR1 MNHNY, CDR2 SVGAGI (reference sequence). This CDR3 is 13 amino acids long. The germline V and J ends were trimmed by 4 bases and 6 bases, with 10 bases remaining between them. The DNA of the CDR3 is TGTGCCAGCAGTTCACCAGGGGCTCAGCCCCAGCATTTT. Protein sequence: CASSSPGAQPQHF.

This rearrangement joins TRBV25-1 to TRBJ2-2; 9 nucleotides agree with TRBD1. This CDR3 has 16 amino acids. The junction had 7 bases not matched to a gene; V was cut back by 2 bases and J by 6 bases. Per germline, CDR1 MGHDK and CDR2 SYGVNS. CDR3 in DNA: TGTGCCAGCAGTGAAAGTGGTGACAGGGGGGCCGGGGAGCTGTTTTTT. It specifies CASSESGDRGAGELFF.

This chain uses TRBV27 with TRBJ2-5; 9 bases agree with TRBD2. The CDR3 covers 16 residues. Losses at the gene ends were 8 bases for V and 5 bases for J; bases not matched to a gene: 15. In germline, CDR1 is MNHEY, CDR2 SMNVEV (reference sequence). CDR3 sequence (DNA): TGTGCCAGCGGTACACCCTTAGCGGGGGTGGGGGAGACCCAGTACTTC. This gives the protein CASGTPLAGVGETQYF.

The chain combines TRBV7-9 with TRBJ1-2; TRBD1 matches 11 bases. Per the germline V gene, CDR1 is SEHNR and CDR2 is FQNEAQ (reference sequence). The CDR3 consists of 17 residues. Trimming took 4 bases from V and 4 from J; bases not matched to a gene: 11. The DNA of the CDR3 is TGTGCCAGCAGCTCGGACAGGGGGCGACTTGGGGGCTATGGCTACACCTTC. It codes for CASSSDRGRLGGYGYTF.

This clone was detected once. In nucleotides, the CDR3 is TGTGCCAGCAGCTTAGTAAGGGACTCCAAACTAGGCTACACCTTC. It translates to CASSLVRDSKLGYTF. V gene TRBV7-2 combines with J gene TRBJ1-2; possibly TRBD1 for D (5 bases). CDR1 SGHTA and CDR2 FQGNSA come from the germline V gene. This CDR3 contains 15 residues. V was cut by 1 base and J by 8 bases, with 17 bases left in between.

The chain links TRBV6-1 to TRBJ2-6; D possibly corresponds to TRBD2 (6 bases). Germline-derived CDR1 and CDR2 are MNHNS and SASEGT. V lost 6 bases, J lost 0 bases, and 9 bases lay in between. The CDR3 is 15 residues long. DNA for the CDR3: TGTGCCAGCAGCGGAGGGATCTCTGGGGCCAACGTCCTGACTTTC. Its translation: CASSGGISGANVLTF.

This chain connects TRBV4-2 to TRBJ2-3; 10 positions agree with TRBD2. CDR1 and CDR2 (germline): LGHNA, YNFKEQ. This CDR3 contains 18 residues. The V gene end was trimmed by 4 bases and the J gene end by 0 bases; junction bases not matched to a gene: 10. The CDR3 DNA follows: TGTGCCAGCAGCCGGACACCTAGCGGGGGCTGGAGCACAGATACGCAGTATTTT. Translation: CASSRTPSGGWSTDTQYF.

The gene calls are TRBV5-4 and TRBJ2-3; D perhaps matches TRBD1 (6 bases). Looked up from germline, CDR1 is SGHNT and CDR2 is YYREEE (reference sequence). The CDR3 contains 13 residues. The ends were cut back, 2 bases at V and 7 bases at J, with 11 bases in the middle. As DNA, the CDR3 is TGTGCCAGCAGCTTCTTAGGGGGTCATACGCAGTATTTT. Encoded protein: CASSFLGGHTQYF.

The chain uses TRBV7-8 and TRBJ1-1; 10 positions agree with TRBD1. Per germline, CDR1 SGHVS and CDR2 FQNEAQ. V lost 1 base and J lost 5; bases outside the gene matches: 7. The CDR3 is 16 residues long. The CDR3 here is CASSLGPDRGRTEAFF. For the CDR3, the DNA is TGTGCCAGCAGCTTAGGGCCAGACAGGGGGCGAACTGAAGCTTTCTTT.

The gene calls are TRBV7-9 and TRBJ2-1; D gene unclear. Germline V lookup: CDR1 SEHNR, CDR2 FQNEAQ (reference sequence). The CDR3 extends over 14 amino acids. The ends were cut back, 2 bases at V and 4 bases at J, with 9 bases in the middle. In nucleotides, the CDR3 is TGTGCCAGCAGCTTATCCGGCAGGTACAATGAGCAGTTCTTC. It translates to CASSLSGRYNEQFF.

This clone was counted once. This chain uses TRBV2 with TRBJ2-5; 10 nucleotides match TRBD1. V shed 5 bases, J shed 7 bases, and the junction held 10 bases outside the gene matches. CDR3 size: 15 residues. Germline CDR1 is SNHLY and CDR2 is FYNNEI. CDR3 in amino acids: CASSNGQGVYGTQYF. The DNA of the CDR3 is TGTGCCAGCAGTAATGGACAGGGGGTATATGGGACCCAGTACTTC. Combining the CDR3 with reference TRBV2 and TRBJ2-5 gives the whole variable domain EPEVTQTPSHQVTQMGQEVILRCVPISNHLYFYWYRQILGQKVEFLVSFYNNEISEKSEIFDDQFSVERPDGSNFTLKIRSTKLEDSAMYFCASSNGQGVYGTQYFGPGTRLLVL.

CDR3 region: CASSQVPQGSNSYEQYF. CDR3 sequence (DNA): TGCGCCAGCAGCCAAGTCCCACAGGGCTCAAACTCCTACGAGCAGTACTTC. The J gene is TRBJ2-7, the V gene TRBV4-1; TRBD1 might be the D (6 bases). CDR1 and CDR2 (germline): MGHRA, YSYEKL. The CDR3 runs to 17 residues. V was trimmed by 1 base and J by 0 bases, leaving 16 bases between them.